This T cell receptor (beta chain) was identified in a study of CXCR3-negative and CXCR3-positive naive CD8 T cells. The study's findings and limits: Memory cells showed distinct TRBV-TRBJ patterns, while the two naive subsets matched. Most assays used freshly isolated PBMCs, as cryopreservation partially reduced CXCR3.

cDNA libraries for TRB were generated by 5' RACE incorporating UMI labels. TCRdb reprocessed the 5' RACE reads, with one entry per CDR3 protein and no DNA. The sample table sets out about 62,000 distinct CDR3 sequences. Identification of naive CD8+ T cells rested on CD45RO-CCR7+CD27+CD95- status. Turning to this clonotype: Its target is not known.

Sequencing was performed on naive CXCR3- CD8+ T cells from blood. Subset denoted: CD45RO-CCR7+CD27+CD95- naive CD8+ T cells lacking CXCR3 (TNR3-). This sequence was found in a human donor in good health. Some clones in this sample may be carry-over from other donors' samples.

This chain's CDR3 is CASRGAGMAAGANVLTF. This rearrangement joins TRBV25-1 to TRBJ2-6; TCRdb designates TRBD2, a call that cannot be tested without DNA. In germline, CDR1 is MGHDK, CDR2 SYGVNS. This CDR3 is 17 amino acids long.